Listed here are 7 T cell receptor beta chains from one sample, sequenced in a study of blood T cell repertoires in COVID-19. Only in-frame clones appear in the TCRdb table, and some are missing; sequencing was by immunoSEQ multiplex PCR. The sample has 40,000 to 50,000 clones, roughly nine tenths seen once; the top ten hold around 20%. The sample was peripheral blood. These receptors came from a man aged 65 to 85 with active COVID-19.

The rearrangement joins TRBV7-2 to TRBJ2-3, with unresolved D. Germline V gene data show CDR1 as SGHTA and CDR2 as FQGNSA. Trimming removed 3 bases from V and 2 bases from J, with 12 bases in between. This CDR3 contains 15 residues. The CDR3 region is CASSFPPPTTDTQYF. The CDR3, as DNA: TGTGCCAGCAGCTTTCCCCCTCCTACCACAGATACGCAGTATTTT.

This clone was picked up a small number of times. The chain couples TRBV7-2 to TRBJ2-7, with TRBD2 identical over 10 bases. J was trimmed by 6 bases and V by 5 bases; bases with no gene match: 7. CDR3 length: 14 amino acids. CDR1 is SGHTA, CDR2 FQGNSA, per germline. Written as DNA, the CDR3 is TGTGCCAGCAGCCAATCTAGCGGGAGAAGCGAGCAGTACTTC. Its translation: CASSQSSGRSEQYF.

This chain links TRBV28 with TRBJ1-5; 9 nucleotides agree with TRBD1. Losses at the gene ends were 2 bases for V and 2 bases for J; bases not matched to a gene: 4. Germline CDR1 and CDR2: MDHEN and SYDVKM. This CDR3 is 16 amino acids long. CDR3 DNA sequence: TGTGCCAGCAGTTTAGACTGGGACAGGGGCAATCAGCCCCAGCATTTT. It yields the protein CASSLDWDRGNQPQHF.

This clone was observed a handful of times. CDR3 bases: TGCAGCGTTCGCGGTCAGGGGAACTATGGCTACACCTTC. The encoded protein is CSVRGQGNYGYTF. This sequence joins TRBV29-1 and TRBJ1-2, with D tentatively TRBD1 (6 bases). The CDR3 totals 13 residues. Germline CDR1 SQVTM, CDR2 ANQGSEA. The V end lost 5 bases, the J end lost 2 bases, and 12 bases lay between the germline ends.

The rearrangement links TRBV7-9 to TRBJ2-3; 15 nucleotides match TRBD2. The CDR3 spans 17 residues. CDR1 and CDR2 from the germline V gene are SEHNR and FQNEAQ (reference sequence). With 5 bases clipped from V and 5 bases from J, the junction kept 8 bases outside the gene matches. This CDR3 is CASSPRTSGRAEDTQYF. Written as DNA, the CDR3 is TGTGCCAGCAGCCCAAGGACTAGCGGGAGGGCGGAAGATACGCAGTATTTT.

This clone has a single count. The CDR3 region is CSASSNSHNEQFF. CDR3 DNA: TGCAGTGCTAGTTCGAACAGCCACAATGAGCAGTTCTTC. The chain combines TRBV20-1 with TRBJ2-1; no clear D. Germline CDR1 DFQATT, CDR2 SNEGSKA (reference sequence). The CDR3 contains 13 residues. The V and J ends lost 3 bases and 5 bases respectively, with 11 bases between them.

The chain has TRBV18 and TRBJ2-3; the match to TRBD2 covers 12 bases. J gave up 5 bases and V 3 bases, and 3 bases lay outside the gene matches. Germline CDR1 reads KGHSH; CDR2 reads LQKENI. This CDR3 comprises 15 residues. Written as DNA, the CDR3 is TGTGCCAGCTCACCCAAGGGACTAGCGGGAGATACGCAGTATTTT. Encoded protein: CASSPKGLAGDTQYF.